The 29 T cell receptor beta chains listed next were all sequenced from one sample in a study of T cell repertoires in cytomegalovirus infection. Each CDR3 protein gets one entry after TCRdb re-called the reads with MiXCR. The profile shows hundreds of thousands of distinct CDR3 sequences, 8% to 10% of them singletons. The sequencing input was PBMCs. These receptors were obtained from a human donor in good health (CMV status not recorded). Some clones in this sample may be carry-over from other donors' samples.

This clonotype was detected only a few times. This chain links TRBV4-3 with TRBJ1-1; no reliable D call. Looked up from germline, CDR1 is LGHNA and CDR2 is YSLEER. The CDR3 contains 14 residues. V was shortened by 4 bases and J by 1 base, with 10 bases between the two germline ends. Here the CDR3 DNA reads TGCGCCAGCAGCCTCCGGTCTTCGAACACTGAAGCTTTCTTT. This translates into CASSLRSSNTEAFF.

This clonotype appeared a few times. The V call is TRBV10-3, the J call TRBJ2-1; 7 nucleotides agree with TRBD2. Germline CDR1 ENHRY, CDR2 SYGVKD. There are 16 residues in the CDR3. V gave up 2 bases and J gave up 6 bases; unmatched junction bases: 10. The CDR3 sequence: CAISEGSGVVGNEQFF. The CDR3 DNA is TGTGCCATCAGTGAGGGGAGCGGGGTGGTAGGCAATGAGCAGTTCTTC.

This clonotype appeared many times. The chain joins TRBV7-2 to TRBJ2-2; D is possibly TRBD1 or TRBD2 (6 bases each). Germline assignment: CDR1 SGHTA and CDR2 FQGNSA. This CDR3 has 16 residues. The V end lost 7 bases, the J end lost 5 bases, and 20 bases lay between the germline ends. The CDR3 coding sequence is TGTGCCAGCACTCAAGGGGGGACTGGGGTGACCGGGGAGCTGTTTTTT. Encoded protein: CASTQGGTGVTGELFF.

A few counts support this clonotype. The V gene is TRBV9, the J gene TRBJ2-3, with TRBD2 matching over 8 bases. Germline V gives CDR1 SGDLS, CDR2 YYNGEE. The CDR3 length is 15 residues. Trimming at V came to 0 bases and at J to 4 bases, leaving 4 bases not matched to a gene. CDR3 in DNA: TGTGCCAGCAGCGTAGCAGCGGGAGTCGCAGATACGCAGTATTTT. Translating it yields CASSVAAGVADTQYF.

This clonotype was picked up many times. V usage is TRBV7-8 and J usage is TRBJ2-5, with D possibly TRBD1 on 5 matching bases. Germline V gives CDR1 SGHVS, CDR2 FQNEAQ. V shed 0 bases and J shed 2 bases, with 7 bases lying between them. This CDR3 contains 14 residues. CDR3 sequence: CASSLATVQETQYF. In DNA form, the CDR3 reads TGTGCCAGCAGCTTAGCGACAGTACAAGAGACCCAGTACTTC.

This clonotype was counted a few times. V usage is TRBV10-3 and J usage is TRBJ2-3; 8 nucleotides line up with TRBD1. After removal of 4 bases from V and 3 bases from J, the junction contained 0 bases not matched to a gene. The CDR3 spans 13 residues. From germline, CDR1 is ENHRY and CDR2 SYGVKD. CDR3 coding DNA: TGTGCCATCAGTGGACAGGGGACAGATACGCAGTATTTT. This sequence encodes CAISGQGTDTQYF.

This clonotype was picked up many times. V gene TRBV7-2 combines with J gene TRBJ2-7; TRBD2 matches 14 bases. The J segment lost 5 bases and the V segment lost 5 bases, leaving 8 bases of the junction unmatched. The length of the CDR3 is 16 residues. Per the germline V gene, CDR1 is SGHTA and CDR2 is FQGNSA. CDR3 amino acids: CASSAGGLAGGNEQYF. The CDR3, as DNA: TGTGCCAGCAGCGCGGGTGGACTAGCGGGAGGTAACGAGCAGTACTTC.

In its sample, this clonotype was seen a few times. V gene TRBV4-2 combines with J gene TRBJ1-5; 10 bases match TRBD1. Germline V gene data show CDR1 as LGHNA and CDR2 as YNFKEQ. With V trimmed by 1 base and J by 7 bases, 4 bases remained unmatched. The CDR3 totals 15 residues. The CDR3 loop reads CASSQGTGGLQPQHF. The CDR3 DNA sequence: TGTGCCAGCAGCCAAGGGACAGGGGGTCTACAGCCCCAGCATTTT.

In this sample, this clonotype turned up many times. The rearrangement links TRBV7-2 to TRBJ2-5; no definite D call. V lost 1 base to trimming and J lost 9 bases, with 15 bases between them. This CDR3 region has 14 residues. From germline, CDR1 is SGHTA and CDR2 FQGNSA. This CDR3 reads CASSLDGQTGSQYF. DNA of the CDR3: TGTGCCAGCAGCTTAGACGGCCAAACCGGGTCCCAGTACTTC. Full variable domain (outside the CDR3, taken from reference TRBV7-2 and TRBJ2-5): GAGVSQSPSNKVTEKGKDVELRCDPISGHTALYWYRQSLGQGLEFLIYFQGNSAPDKSGLPSDRFSAERTGGSVSTLTIQRTQQEDSAVYLCASSLDGQTGSQYFGPGTRLLVL.

This clonotype was counted between two and nine times. The chain employs TRBV19 and TRBJ2-2; 8 bases are a match to TRBD1. Per the germline V gene, CDR1 is LNHDA and CDR2 is SQIVND (reference sequence). The J segment lost 14 bases and the V segment lost 2 bases, leaving 13 bases of the junction unmatched. The CDR3 runs 15 residues. CDR3 nucleotide sequence: TGTGCCAGTAGTATATCAGGGGTCAGGGGGCCCGTACTGTTTTTT. Translating gives CASSISGVRGPVLFF.

In this sample, this clonotype turned up a few times. The gene calls are TRBV6-2 or TRBV6-3 and TRBJ2-5; D gene ambiguous. The ends were cut back, 5 bases at V and 4 bases at J, with 11 bases in the middle. The CDR3 runs to 13 residues. CDR1 and CDR2 (germline): MNHEY, SVGEGT. The CDR3 DNA follows: TGTGCCAGCAGTCGCCCCCCCGGAGAGACCCAGTACTTC. Translation gives CASSRPPGETQYF.

The table lists this clonotype with a few counts. Here the CDR3 DNA reads TGTGCCAGCAGCTTTGCGGGATCCGGCTACACCTTC. Amino acids: CASSFAGSGYTF. The chain carries TRBV7-2 and TRBJ1-2; D gene uncertain. From germline, CDR1 is SGHTA and CDR2 FQGNSA. CDR3 length: 12 residues. Deletions cut 3 bases from V and 8 bases from J, with 10 bases between. Combining the CDR3 with reference TRBV7-2 and TRBJ1-2 gives the whole variable domain GAGVSQSPSNKVTEKGKDVELRCDPISGHTALYWYRQSLGQGLEFLIYFQGNSAPDKSGLPSDRFSAERTGGSVSTLTIQRTQQEDSAVYLCASSFAGSGYTFGSGTRLTVV.

This clonotype was detected ten times or more. The V and J genes are TRBV7-2 and TRBJ2-5; either TRBD1 or TRBD2 may supply D (5 bases each). Per germline, CDR1 SGHTA and CDR2 FQGNSA. The CDR3 is made up of 15 amino acids. Trimming removed 5 bases from V and 2 bases from J, with 15 bases in between. This CDR3 reads CASSQQWGKQETQYF. In DNA, the CDR3 is TGTGCCAGCAGCCAACAATGGGGGAAGCAAGAGACCCAGTACTTC.

This clonotype has a handful of counts. This chain joins TRBV5-4 and TRBJ1-1; tentatively, D is TRBD1 (6 bases). V lost 4 bases to trimming and J lost 5 bases, with 21 bases between them. The CDR3 is 16 amino acids. Germline assignment: CDR1 SGHNT and CDR2 YYREEE (reference sequence). In nucleotides, the CDR3 is TGTGCCAGCAGCCCCCATGGCGCAGGGGCCTGGACTGAAGCTTTCTTT. Its protein product is CASSPHGAGAWTEAFF.

This clonotype was observed a handful of times. The chain carries TRBV12-3 or TRBV12-4 and TRBJ1-1; D unresolved. The length of the CDR3 is 14 residues. V lost 4 bases to trimming and J lost 5 bases, with 14 bases between them. CDR3 nucleotides: TGTGCCAGCAGTTCGGAACCTATTCTTACTGAAGCTTTCTTT. It is translated as CASSSEPILTEAFF.

This clonotype turned up a few times. A junction boundary mismatches the germline segment, possibly from a read error. The chain has TRBV4-1 and TRBJ1-2; 7 bases align to TRBD1. The V gene's germline CDR1 is MGHRA and CDR2 YSYEKL. The CDR3 is 13 amino acids. In DNA form, the CDR3 reads TGTGCCAGCAGCCGGGACAGACGGTATGGCTACACCTTC. It translates to CASSRDRRYGYTF.

This clonotype was seen at least ten times. CDR3 in DNA: TGTGCCAGCAGTGAGAGGGGGGAAGGGGCTTCCAATCAGCCCCAGCATTTT. It encodes CASSERGEGASNQPQHF. The chain joins TRBV6-1 to TRBJ1-5, with D perhaps TRBD1 (6 bases). CDR3 length equals 17 residues. Germline CDR1 reads MNHNS; CDR2 reads SASEGT. V was pared by 3 bases and J by 3 bases, with 18 bases between.

Many counts were recorded for this clonotype. CDR3 sequence: CASSLGPAGGQPQHF. The CDR3 DNA follows: TGTGCCAGCAGCTTAGGCCCAGCGGGGGGTCAGCCCCAGCATTTT. V usage is TRBV7-6 and J usage is TRBJ1-5; the D gene is possibly TRBD1 (5 bases). CDR1 is SGHVS and CDR2 is FNYEAQ in the germline V gene. Trimming took 1 base from V and 6 from J, leaving 13 bases between them. CDR3 size: 15 residues.

In this sample, this clonotype turned up many times. This chain connects TRBV12-3 or TRBV12-4 to TRBJ1-1; TRBD1 matches at 8 bases. CDR3 length equals 15 residues. J lost 5 bases, V lost 5 bases, and 10 bases had no gene match. Written as DNA, the CDR3 is TGTGCCAGCAGTCCCTGGACAGGGAGTGGAACTGAAGCTTTCTTT. Translation gives CASSPWTGSGTEAFF.

This clonotype was seen a handful of times. The rearrangement uses TRBV6-1 and TRBJ2-1; the D gene could be TRBD1 or TRBD2 (7 bases each). The CDR3 has 15 residues. CDR1 MNHNS and CDR2 SASEGT come from the germline V gene. Between the trimmed V and J ends, which lost 7 bases and 2 bases, there was a span of 15 bases. The CDR3 region is CASNLQGRAYNEQFF. The CDR3 nucleotides are TGTGCCAGCAACCTACAGGGGAGGGCCTACAATGAGCAGTTCTTC.

This clonotype was seen only a few times. The chain couples TRBV24-1 to TRBJ2-5; tentatively, D is TRBD1 (6 bases). V was shortened by 6 bases and J by 0 bases, with 10 bases between the two germline ends. The CDR3 has 14 amino acids. Germline V gene sequence: CDR1 KGHDR, CDR2 SFDVKD. The CDR3 DNA follows: TGTGCCACCAGTAAACGGGACAACCAAGAGACCCAGTACTTC. It encodes CATSKRDNQETQYF.

The chain is built from TRBV7-8 and TRBJ2-1; 10 positions agree with TRBD2. Unmatched junction bases numbered 17, after V lost 1 base and J lost 2 bases. Germline CDR1 reads SGHVS; CDR2 reads FQNEAQ. This CDR3 is 21 amino acids long. Here the CDR3 reads CASSLDPARTSGGGAYNEQFF. The CDR3 DNA follows: TGTGCCAGCAGCTTAGACCCGGCCCGGACTAGCGGAGGGGGTGCCTACAATGAGCAGTTCTTC.

This clonotype was recorded at least ten times. This sequence joins TRBV7-8 and TRBJ1-2; no clear D. The germline V and J ends were trimmed by 5 bases and 4 bases, with 17 bases remaining between them. From germline, CDR1 is SGHVS and CDR2 FQNEAQ. The length of the CDR3 is 15 residues. CDR3 loop: CASSNTPQAIYGYTF. The CDR3 DNA is TGTGCCAGCAGCAACACCCCCCAGGCGATCTATGGCTACACCTTC.

This clonotype was detected a few times. The J gene is TRBJ1-2, the V gene TRBV2; maybe TRBD1 (6 bases). V gave up 4 bases and J gave up 2 bases, with 8 bases separating them. Germline V gene lookup returns CDR1 SNHLY and CDR2 FYNNEI. The CDR3 extends over 13 amino acids. The DNA for the CDR3 is TGTGCCAGCAGTGCAGGGGCAAACTATGGCTACACCTTC. It translates to CASSAGANYGYTF.

This clonotype was seen at least ten times. The chain recombines TRBV7-2 with TRBJ1-2; D may be TRBD1 (6 bases). V dropped 1 base and J dropped 5 bases, with 14 bases sitting between them. The CDR3 extends over 15 amino acids. Germline V CDR1 and CDR2: SGHTA, FQGNSA. The CDR3 sequence: CASSLDREAGYGYTF. In DNA form, the CDR3 reads TGTGCCAGCAGCTTAGACAGGGAGGCGGGATATGGCTACACCTTC.

This clonotype has only a few counts. J is TRBJ1-5 and V is TRBV5-1; 8 nucleotides agree with TRBD1. V lost 5 bases to trimming and J lost 9 bases; unmatched junction nucleotides: 10. CDR1 SGHRS and CDR2 YFSETQ come from the germline V gene. CDR3 size: 14 residues. Here the CDR3 DNA reads TGCGCCAGCAGGGTCGGACAGGGTCCCTTGCCCCAGCATTTT. Protein: CASRVGQGPLPQHF.

This clonotype was recorded a few times. V is TRBV29-1 and J is TRBJ2-3, with TRBD1 identical over 7 bases. Germline values: CDR1 SQVTM, CDR2 ANQGSEA. CDR3 length: 12 amino acids. V was clipped by 8 bases and J by 2 bases; unmatched bases: 4. CDR3 amino acids: CSQGQSTDTQYF. The CDR3 bases are TGCAGCCAGGGACAGTCCACAGATACGCAGTATTTT.

The CDR3 spells CASSHLAGGPPYEQYF. The CDR3 DNA reads TGTGCCAGCAGCCATTTAGCGGGGGGCCCTCCCTACGAGCAGTACTTC. The V call is TRBV7-9, the J call TRBJ2-7, with 10 bases lining up with TRBD2. The V gene end was trimmed by 5 bases and the J gene end by 2 bases; junction bases not matched to a gene: 9. Germline CDR1 and CDR2: SEHNR and FQNEAQ (reference sequence). The CDR3 contains 16 residues.

This clonotype showed up many times. The chain recombines TRBV7-9 with TRBJ1-1, with TRBD1 matching over 10 bases. Germline V gene lookup returns CDR1 SEHNR and CDR2 FQNEAQ (reference sequence). The V gene end was trimmed by 4 bases and the J gene end by 5 bases; junction bases not matched to a gene: 10. The CDR3 totals 16 residues. The CDR3 nucleotides are TGTGCCAGCAGCTCCTTTGGGACAGGGGTTCGGACTGAAGCTTTCTTT. It specifies CASSSFGTGVRTEAFF.